What follows are 29 T cell receptor beta chains derived from one specimen sequenced in a study of technical replicates of blood from several donors. Using immunoSEQ multiplex PCR, the repertoire was profiled, and TCRdb retains in-frame clones only, with some absent. The top ten hold about 0.39% of the sample, which has around 100,000 clones, roughly 95% seen once. The sequenced material came from T cells isolated from PBMCs. The receptor set was obtained from a human donor in good health.

This sequence joins TRBV19 and TRBJ2-2; 11 bases agree with TRBD2. The length of the CDR3 is 18 residues. V dropped 2 bases and J dropped 2; count of bases not matched to a gene: 7. Germline lookup yields CDR1 LNHDA and CDR2 SQIVND (reference sequence). The CDR3 spells CASSISGGLAGNTGELFF. CDR3 in DNA: TGTGCCAGTAGTATAAGCGGTGGACTAGCGGGTAACACCGGGGAGCTGTTTTTT.

J is TRBJ2-2 and V is TRBV7-3; D is possibly TRBD2 (5 bases). Trimming cost V 4 bases and J 2 bases, with 5 bases left between them. The germline V gene encodes CDR1 SGHTA and CDR2 FQGTGA. The CDR3 consists of 13 residues. CDR3 loop: CASSSSNTGELFF. DNA of the CDR3: TGTGCCAGCAGCTCTAGCAACACCGGGGAGCTGTTTTTT.

The chain carries TRBV4-3 and TRBJ2-7; 12 positions agree with TRBD2. Looked up from germline, CDR1 is LGHNA and CDR2 is YSLEER. This CDR3 spans 15 amino acids. The junction had 3 bases not matched to a gene; V was cut back by 3 bases and J by 3 bases. CDR3 DNA: TGCGCCAGCAGCCAGGGACTAGCGGGCAACTACGAGCAGTACTTC. The encoded protein is CASSQGLAGNYEQYF.

In its sample, this clone was seen once. V gene TRBV7-9 combines with J gene TRBJ1-1, with D possibly being TRBD1 (6 bases). Between the trimmed V and J ends, which lost 1 base and 4 bases, there was a span of 13 bases. Germline CDR1 SEHNR, CDR2 FQNEAQ (reference sequence). The CDR3 runs 15 residues. CDR3 residues: CASSLVQGAVTEAFF. CDR3 sequence (DNA): TGTGCCAGCAGCTTAGTACAGGGTGCGGTCACTGAAGCTTTCTTT.

The CDR3 reads CASSVGTGEYYEQYF. Written as DNA, the CDR3 is TGTGCCAGCAGCGTCGGGACGGGAGAATACTACGAGCAGTACTTC. The chain employs TRBV9 and TRBJ2-7, with D tentatively TRBD2 (6 bases). The V end was cut by 2 bases, the J end by 3 bases, with 15 bases between. The germline CDR1 and CDR2 sequences are SGDLS and YYNGEE. The CDR3 runs to 15 residues.

The chain combines TRBV27 with TRBJ2-7; TRBD1 matches 7 bases. The CDR3 extends over 14 amino acids. The germline V gene has CDR1 MNHEY and CDR2 SMNVEV (reference sequence). V trimming: 2 bases; J trimming: 4 bases; junction bases outside the gene matches: 5. The CDR3 region is CASSLTQGVYEQYF. CDR3 nucleotide sequence: TGTGCCAGCAGTTTAACGCAGGGGGTGTACGAGCAGTACTTC.

The chain links TRBV29-1 to TRBJ2-7; 8 bases agree with TRBD2. Germline V lookup: CDR1 SQVTM, CDR2 ANQGSEA. The CDR3 totals 13 residues. V lost 5 bases, J lost 2 bases, and 5 bases stayed unmatched. The CDR3 protein is CSVSTSETYEQYF. DNA for the CDR3: TGCAGCGTTTCGACTAGCGAAACCTACGAGCAGTACTTC.

The rearrangement links TRBV7-2 to TRBJ2-7, with TRBD2 as a possible D gene (6 bases). V lost 2 bases and J lost 2, with 13 bases in between. From germline, CDR1 is SGHTA and CDR2 FQGNSA. This CDR3 region has 15 residues. The CDR3 is CASSLLPGVAYEQYF. CDR3 coding DNA: TGTGCCAGCAGCTTATTACCGGGAGTGGCCTACGAGCAGTACTTC.

V usage is TRBV28 and J usage is TRBJ1-2; 7 bases match TRBD1. Germline CDR1 is MDHEN and CDR2 is SYDVKM. V lost 6 bases, J lost 2 bases, and 6 bases stayed unmatched. CDR3 size: 14 residues. Here the CDR3 reads CASSSWTGNYGYTF. CDR3 bases: TGTGCCAGCAGCTCCTGGACAGGAAACTATGGCTACACCTTC.

V usage is TRBV6-1 and J usage is TRBJ2-2, with a weak D call TRBD1 (5 bases). The germline gives CDR1 MNHNS, CDR2 SASEGT. Trimming stripped 3 bases from V and 6 bases from J, with 17 bases between. CDR3 length: 16 residues. DNA for the CDR3: TGTGCCAGCAGTGATCGAGACAGTCCCCCCTCCGGGGAGCTGTTTTTT. It codes for CASSDRDSPPSGELFF.

This clone was seen just once. This sequence joins TRBV5-1 and TRBJ1-3; D is possibly TRBD1 (6 bases). Between the trimmed V and J ends, which lost 4 bases and 2 bases, there was a span of 13 bases. The CDR3 runs 15 residues. Germline V CDR1 and CDR2: SGHRS, YFSETQ. CDR3 sequence: CASSHRDKTGNTIYF. The CDR3 coding sequence is TGCGCCAGCAGCCACCGGGACAAAACTGGAAACACCATATATTTT.

This chain uses TRBV7-3 with TRBJ2-7; D perhaps matches TRBD1 (5 bases). The ends were cut back, 2 bases at V and 0 bases at J, with 8 bases in the middle. This CDR3 spans 14 amino acids. Germline V lookup: CDR1 SGHTA, CDR2 FQGTGA. For the CDR3, the DNA is TGTGCCAGCAGCTTAGACAGTAGCTCCTACGAGCAGTACTTC. This codes for CASSLDSSSYEQYF.

The chain carries TRBV2 and TRBJ1-1; the D is unclear. The germline CDR1 and CDR2 sequences are SNHLY and FYNNEI. The CDR3 spans 14 residues. Trimming removed 5 bases at V and 2 bases at J, with 12 bases between. DNA for the CDR3: TGTGCCAGCAGTATGGCCAGACTTAACACTGAAGCTTTCTTT. Its protein product is CASSMARLNTEAFF.

The chain combines TRBV19 with TRBJ2-7, with D possibly being TRBD1 (5 bases). The CDR3 extends over 15 amino acids. V lost 1 base to trimming and J lost 2 bases, with 12 bases between them. The germline gives CDR1 LNHDA, CDR2 SQIVND (reference sequence). CDR3 amino acids: CASSIATGPPYEQYF. CDR3 DNA sequence: TGTGCCAGTAGTATAGCCACAGGCCCCCCCTACGAGCAGTACTTC.

The rearrangement uses TRBV7-2 and TRBJ2-3; 10 bases fit TRBD2. The CDR3 is 18 residues long. V was pared by 0 bases and J by 3 bases, with 9 bases of the junction left unmatched. CDR1 is SGHTA, CDR2 FQGNSA, per germline. The CDR3 nucleotides read TGTGCCAGCAGCTTAGCAAGCGGGAGGGCCAAAAATACAGATACGCAGTATTTT. It specifies CASSLASGRAKNTDTQYF.

The chain uses TRBV6-1 and TRBJ1-1; D unclear. This CDR3 spans 11 amino acids. Per the germline V gene, CDR1 is MNHNS and CDR2 is SASEGT. The germline V and J ends were trimmed by 7 bases and 1 base, with 4 bases remaining between them. Here the CDR3 DNA reads TGTGCCAGCATCGGGAACACTGAAGCTTTCTTT. It translates to CASIGNTEAFF.

This chain connects TRBV9 to TRBJ2-1; 8 bases fit TRBD1. The CDR3 is made up of 22 amino acids. The germline V gene has CDR1 SGDLS and CDR2 YYNGEE. Unmatched junction bases numbered 30, after V lost 3 bases and J lost 7 bases. As DNA, the CDR3 is TGTGCCAGCAGCGACCGACAGGGGCCCCCTGTTAGCCCGGAGATTAGGTGGAATGAGCAGTTCTTC. This sequence encodes CASSDRQGPPVSPEIRWNEQFF.

The genes are TRBV11-3 and TRBJ2-1; 11 positions agree with TRBD2. CDR3 size: 15 residues. The V gene end was trimmed by 10 bases and the J gene end by 1 base; junction bases not matched to a gene: 6. Germline CDR1 is SGHNT and CDR2 is YENEEA. CDR3 coding DNA: TGTGCCACCTCCCTAGCGGGAGGTTCCTACAATGAGCAGTTCTTC. Amino acid sequence: CATSLAGGSYNEQFF.

This chain joins TRBV7-2 and TRBJ1-1; no reliable D call. The CDR3 spans 13 residues. The V end lost 5 bases, the J end lost 1 base, and 8 bases lay between the germline ends. Germline CDR1 SGHTA, CDR2 FQGNSA. CDR3 nucleotide sequence: TGTGCCAGCAGCAGCGGACCGAACACTGAAGCTTTCTTT. Amino acid sequence: CASSSGPNTEAFF. The full variable domain, rest sourced from reference TRBV7-2 and TRBJ1-1, is GAGVSQSPSNKVTEKGKDVELRCDPISGHTALYWYRQSLGQGLEFLIYFQGNSAPDKSGLPSDRFSAERTGGSVSTLTIQRTQQEDSAVYLCASSSGPNTEAFFGQGTRLTVV.

This clone has only one observation. The chain links TRBV2 to TRBJ2-7; no clear D. This CDR3 is 10 amino acids long. Between the trimmed V and J ends, which lost 3 bases and 6 bases, there was a span of 3 bases. Germline V gene lookup returns CDR1 SNHLY and CDR2 FYNNEI. The CDR3 protein is CASSDREQYF. The CDR3 nucleotides read TGTGCCAGCAGTGACCGCGAGCAGTACTTC.

The chain couples TRBV6-1 to TRBJ2-5; TRBD2 is a possible D gene (7 bases). The CDR3 spans 15 residues. V was trimmed by 9 bases and J by 5 bases, leaving 22 bases between them. Per the germline V gene, CDR1 is MNHNS and CDR2 is SASEGT. CDR3 residues: CASFKGGRAWETQYF. CDR3 coding DNA: TGTGCCAGTTTTAAGGGGGGGAGGGCGTGGGAGACCCAGTACTTC.

The rearrangement uses TRBV7-3 and TRBJ2-3, with D perhaps matching TRBD2 (6 bases). The V gene's germline CDR1 is SGHTA and CDR2 FQGTGA. The CDR3 covers 16 residues. Deletions cut 2 bases from V and 5 bases from J, with 17 bases between. As DNA, the CDR3 is TGTGCCAGCAGCTTATGGGGCGGAGCGGGTGGAGATACGCAGTATTTT. This translates into CASSLWGGAGGDTQYF. The variable domain in full, completed from reference TRBV7-3 and TRBJ2-3, reads GAGVSQTPSNKVTEKGKYVELRCDPISGHTALYWYRQSLGQGPEFLIYFQGTGAADDSGLPNDRFFAVRPEGSVSTLKIQRTERGDSAVYLCASSLWGGAGGDTQYFGPGTRLTVL.

The V and J genes are TRBV5-4 and TRBJ1-4; 7 bases match TRBD1. V dropped 4 bases and J dropped 7; count of bases not matched to a gene: 13. Germline V gene sequence: CDR1 SGHNT, CDR2 YYREEE (reference sequence). The CDR3 is 16 amino acids. CDR3 amino acids: CASSELGGGGREKLFF. CDR3 sequence (DNA): TGTGCCAGCAGCGAGCTTGGAGGAGGGGGCCGTGAAAAACTGTTTTTT.

J is TRBJ2-7 and V is TRBV6-5; possibly TRBD2 for D (7 bases). CDR3 length: 15 residues. Germline V gene sequence: CDR1 MNHEY, CDR2 SVGAGI. Deletions cut 6 bases from V and 4 bases from J, with 19 bases between. CDR3 sequence (DNA): TGTGCCAGCAGGCGGACGGGGGGCGCGTCTTACGAGCAGTACTTC. This encodes CASRRTGGASYEQYF.

In its sample, this clone was seen a few times. CDR3 bases: TGTGCCAGCAGCCGGAGTAATCAGCCCCAGCATTTT. This encodes CASSRSNQPQHF. This chain links TRBV14 with TRBJ1-5, with D uncertain. V dropped 4 bases and J dropped 4 bases, with 5 bases sitting between them. The CDR3 length is 12 residues. From germline, CDR1 is SGHDN and CDR2 FVKESK. The variable domain in full, with the rest retrieved from reference TRBV14 and TRBJ1-5, is EAGVTQFPSHSVIEKGQTVTLRCDPISGHDNLYWYRRVMGKEIKFLLHFVKESKQDESGMPNNRFLAERTGGTYSTLKVQPAELEDSGVYFCASSRSNQPQHFGDGTRLSIL.

The table lists this clone with a count of one. The rearrangement joins TRBV21-1 to TRBJ1-2. TRBV21-1 is a known pseudogene. CDR3 length equals 11 residues. CDR3 DNA sequence: TGTGCCACCGCGGGACCTGGCGGCTACACCTTC. Amino acids: CATAGPGGYTF.

This clone occurred a few times. The chain employs TRBV7-6 and TRBJ1-1; D is ambiguous. This CDR3 contains 12 residues. V was pared by 5 bases and J by 7 bases, with 11 bases between. Per germline, CDR1 SGHVS and CDR2 FNYEAQ. CDR3 residues: CASSPIEGEAFF. CDR3 DNA sequence: TGTGCCAGCAGCCCTATCGAGGGTGAAGCTTTCTTT.

The chain carries TRBV10-2 and TRBJ2-1; 8 nucleotides line up with TRBD2. The length of the CDR3 is 14 residues. Per germline, CDR1 WSHSY and CDR2 SAAADI. Trimming at V came to 5 bases and at J to 8 bases, leaving 8 bases not matched to a gene. The CDR3 region is CASSKAGEGYEQFF. CDR3 DNA: TGCGCCAGCAGTAAAGCGGGAGAGGGATATGAGCAGTTCTTC.

CDR3 protein: CASSLPSIADTIYF. The CDR3 nucleotides read TGTGCCAGCAGCTTGCCGTCTATCGCGGACACCATATATTTT. The V gene is TRBV5-5, the J gene TRBJ1-3, with D unresolved. This CDR3 is 14 amino acids long. Trimming shortened V by 1 base and J by 8 bases, and 13 bases separated the two germline ends. The V gene's germline CDR1 is SGHKS and CDR2 YYEKEE (reference sequence).